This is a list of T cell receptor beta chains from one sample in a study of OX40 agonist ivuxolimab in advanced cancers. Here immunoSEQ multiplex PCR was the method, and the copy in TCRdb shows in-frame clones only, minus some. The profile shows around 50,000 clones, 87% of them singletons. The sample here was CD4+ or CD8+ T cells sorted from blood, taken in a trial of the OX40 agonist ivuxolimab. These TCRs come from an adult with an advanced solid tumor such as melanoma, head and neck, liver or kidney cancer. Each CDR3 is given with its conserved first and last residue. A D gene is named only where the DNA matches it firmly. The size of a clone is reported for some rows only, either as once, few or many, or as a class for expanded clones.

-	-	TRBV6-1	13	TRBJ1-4	TGTGCCAGCAGTCTAAGTACGCGCGAAAAACTGTTTTTT	CASSLSTREKLFF
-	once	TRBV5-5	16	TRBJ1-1	TGTGCCAGCAGCATATACGACAGGCCCCTATTAACTGAAGCTTTCTTT	CASSIYDRPLLTEAFF
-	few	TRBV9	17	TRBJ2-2	TGTGCCAGCAGCGATAGTCCTCAGGGCGGAGAGACCGGGGAGCTGTTTTTT	CASSDSPQGGETGELFF
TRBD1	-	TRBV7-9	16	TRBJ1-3	TGTGCCAGCAGCCCCCGAGGACAGGGGACTGGAAACACCATATATTTT	CASSPRGQGTGNTIYF
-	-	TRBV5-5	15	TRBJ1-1	TGTGCCAGCAGCTTGGGTCAGCCTCTGAACACTGAAGCTTTCTTT	CASSLGQPLNTEAFF
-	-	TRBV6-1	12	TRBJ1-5	TGTGCCAGCAGTGAAGCGTCTCAGCCCCAGCATTTT	CASSEASQPQHF
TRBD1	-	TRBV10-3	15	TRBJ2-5	TGTGCCATCAGTGGGGGACAGGGATGGGCCGAGACCCAGTACTTC	CAISGGQGWAETQYF
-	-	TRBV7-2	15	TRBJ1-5	TGTGCCAGCAGCTCAAGGTCAGGGCTTAATCAGCCCCAGCATTTT	CASSSRSGLNQPQHF
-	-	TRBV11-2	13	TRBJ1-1	TGTGCCAGCACCTTGGGGGCAGGAACTGAAGCTTTCTTT	CASTLGAGTEAFF
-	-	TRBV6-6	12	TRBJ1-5	TGTGCCAGCAGTTACTTCCCCCAGCCCCAGCATTTT	CASSYFPQPQHF
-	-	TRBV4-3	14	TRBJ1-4	TGCGCCAGCAGCCAAGGGCGGGGGAATGAAAAACTGTTTTTT	CASSQGRGNEKLFF
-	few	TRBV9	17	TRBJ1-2	TGTGCCAGCAGCGTAGCTAAGGACAGCAGGATTAACTATGGCTACACCTTC	CASSVAKDSRINYGYTF
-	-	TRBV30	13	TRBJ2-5	TGTGCCTGGAGTGACACGGGGGCTGGGACCCAGTACTTC	CAWSDTGAGTQYF
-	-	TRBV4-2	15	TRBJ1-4	TGTGCCAGCAGCCAAGAGCGGGGATTTAATGAAAAACTGTTTTTT	CASSQERGFNEKLFF
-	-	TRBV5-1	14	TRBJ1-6	TGCGCCAGCAGCTTGGCGGTGACAAATTCACCCCTCCACTTT	CASSLAVTNSPLHF
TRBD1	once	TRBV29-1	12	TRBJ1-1	TGCAGCGTAGGACAGGGAAGGACTGAAGCTTTCTTT	CSVGQGRTEAFF
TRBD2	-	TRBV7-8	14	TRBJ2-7	TGTGCCAGCAGCTTAATGGGGAGGGCCCCGGAGCAGTACTTC	CASSLMGRAPEQYF
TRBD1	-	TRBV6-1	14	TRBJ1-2	TGTGCCAGCAGGCCCATCGGACAGGGCCAGGGCTACACCTTC	CASRPIGQGQGYTF
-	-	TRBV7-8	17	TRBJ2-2	TGTGCCAGCAGCCTGGCACTCCCCAGGAGGAACACCGGGGAGCTGTTTTTT	CASSLALPRRNTGELFF
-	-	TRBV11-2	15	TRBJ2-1	TGTGCCAGCAGCCGCCAGAGGAGCTCCTACAATGAGCAGTTCTTC	CASSRQRSSYNEQFF
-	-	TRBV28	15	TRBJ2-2	TGTGCCAGCAGTTTATATGCCCCGGGCACCGGGGAGCTGTTTTTT	CASSLYAPGTGELFF
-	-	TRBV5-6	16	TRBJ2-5	TGTGCCAGCAGCTTGGCCGATTTGCAGGGGTACGGGACCCAGTACTTC	CASSLADLQGYGTQYF
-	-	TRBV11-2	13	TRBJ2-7	TGTGCCAGCAGCGCCCGACAGGGAGGCGAGCAGTACTTC	CASSARQGGEQYF
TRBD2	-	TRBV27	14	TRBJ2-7	TGTGCCAGCAGTTTAAGCGGGAGTCCCCACGAGCAGTACTTC	CASSLSGSPHEQYF
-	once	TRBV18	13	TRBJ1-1	TGTGCCAGCTCGGTGGGGAGCGACACTGAAGCTTTCTTT	CASSVGSDTEAFF
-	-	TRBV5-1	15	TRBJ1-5	TGCGCCAGCAGTCCGAGTGGGGGGGACAATCAGCCCCAGCATTTT	CASSPSGGDNQPQHF
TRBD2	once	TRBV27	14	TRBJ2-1	TGTGCCAGTTGGCTAGCGGGGGGGAATCTTGAGCAGTTCTTC	CASWLAGGNLEQFF
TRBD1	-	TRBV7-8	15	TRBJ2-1	TGTGCCAGCAGCTTAGGGGCAGGGGGTTACAATGAGCAGTTCTTC	CASSLGAGGYNEQFF
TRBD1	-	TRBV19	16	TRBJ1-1	TGTGCCAGTAGCCCTGTCCTCCGGACAGGGGACGGGAAGGCTTTCTTT	CASSPVLRTGDGKAFF
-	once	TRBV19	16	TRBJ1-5	TGTGCCAGTAGTATAAGGGACACCAATAGCAATCAGCCCCAGCATTTT	CASSIRDTNSNQPQHF
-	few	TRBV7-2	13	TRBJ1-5	TGTGCCAGCAGCTTAGATGGGGGGAAGCCCCAGCATTTT	CASSLDGGKPQHF
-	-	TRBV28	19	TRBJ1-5	TGTGCCAGCAGTTTAAAAGGGACAACCTTTAGAGTAGGCAATCAGCCCCAGCATTTT	CASSLKGTTFRVGNQPQHF
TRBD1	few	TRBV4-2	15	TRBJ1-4	TGTGCCAGCAGCTACTTCGGACAGGGTAACGAAAAACTGTTTTTT	CASSYFGQGNEKLFF
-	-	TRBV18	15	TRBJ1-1	TGTGCCAGCTCACCACCGGGACGGACGAACACTGAAGCTTTCTTT	CASSPPGRTNTEAFF
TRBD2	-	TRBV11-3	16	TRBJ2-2	TGTGCCAGCAGCCCGGGGACTAGCGGATTCACCGGGGAGCTGTTTTTT	CASSPGTSGFTGELFF
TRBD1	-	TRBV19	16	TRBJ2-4	TGTGCCAGTAGTGCCTGGACAGGGGTAGCCAAAAACATTCAGTACTTC	CASSAWTGVAKNIQYF
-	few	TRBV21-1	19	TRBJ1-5	TGTGCCAGCAGCAAAGAGCGCAGGGTCTGGTTTGGAGGCAATCAGCCCCAGCATTTT	CASSKERRVWFGGNQPQHF
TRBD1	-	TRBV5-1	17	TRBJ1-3	TGCGCCAGCAGCCCCGGACAGGACACGGTCTCTGGAAACACCATATATTTT	CASSPGQDTVSGNTIYF